This T cell receptor (beta chain) appears in the sequencing data of a study of blood T cells in healthy people across ages. Study background: Template switching picked up about one barcoded beta molecule for each two T cells. Findings and caveats of the study: Significant beta diversity loss was already apparent by age 40, declining roughly linearly.

The authors isolated at least 6 million PBMCs per sample. Comments on this clonotype: Its antigen remains unidentified. One end of the junction is discordant with germline, which a read error may explain.

Then a second PCR, running about 7 to 11 cycles, was carried out with a sample-barcoded 5' primer and a J-beta primer mix. MiXCR was run by TCRdb on the 5' RACE reads, yielding one entry per CDR3 protein. Among hundreds of thousands of distinct CDR3 sequences listed, about 30% were seen once. This CDR3 spans 12 amino acids. Germline CDR1 reads MNHEY; CDR2 reads SVGAGI. The sequenced sample was blood. This sequence was found in a woman of 80 years or more in good health. The V gene is TRBV6-5, the J gene TRBJ2-2; D is unresolved. The CDR3 nucleotides are TGTGCCAGCAGTCCTACCACCAGGGAGCTGTTTTTT. It specifies CASSPTTRELFF.